This TCR beta chain was sequenced during a study of blood T cells in healthy people across ages. Study-level points and caveats: Both naive CD4+ cell counts and diversity were greater in long-lived donors than in aged donors. Per-million-T-cell TCR beta diversity fell roughly linearly with age.

Sample-barcoded 5' priming and a J-beta primer mix drove a second PCR of roughly 6 to 12 cycles. Each cDNA was tagged by a template-switch adaptor containing 12 random nucleotides. Any given sample supplied a minimum of 2.5 million CDR3-containing paired-end reads. TCRdb ran MiXCR on the 5' RACE reads and lists one entry per CDR3 protein. The sample has some 370,000 distinct CDR3 sequences; 45% to 65% are singletons. V dropped 0 bases and J dropped 3; count of bases not matched to a gene: 16. Germline-derived CDR1 and CDR2 are LGHNA and YNFKEQ. There are 19 residues in the CDR3. The sample holds a few counts of this clonotype. No antigen is known for it.

The chain has TRBV4-2 and TRBJ2-7, with 8 bases lining up with TRBD2. Specimen: blood. The TCR was taken from a man aged 55 to 70 in good health. In DNA, the CDR3 is TGTGCCAGCAGCCAAGAGCCCAGCAGTGTAGCGGGAAGTGTCTACGAGCAGTACTTC. This sequence encodes CASSQEPSSVAGSVYEQYF.